Following are 8 T cell receptor beta chains from one sample sequenced in a study of CD8 T cells in Susac syndrome. Random hexamers were used to reverse transcribe 0.5 to 1 ug of RNA. From the immunoSEQ multiplex PCR reads, TCRdb called clonotypes with MiXCR, one entry per CDR3 protein. The sample consists of about 120,000 distinct CDR3 sequences, under 96% of them appearing once. Sequenced input: CD4+ T cells from PBMCs. These receptor sequences come from a human donor with Susac syndrome.

The J gene is TRBJ2-7, the V gene TRBV5-1; D is ambiguous. The germline V and J ends were trimmed by 0 bases and 3 bases, with 7 bases remaining between them. The length of the CDR3 is 13 residues. Per germline, CDR1 SGHRS and CDR2 YFSETQ. CDR3 sequence reads: CASSLDPHYEQYF. CDR3 sequence (DNA): TGCGCCAGCAGCTTGGATCCCCACTACGAGCAGTACTTC.

V and J are TRBV7-2 and TRBJ1-2; 9 bases are shared with TRBD1. CDR1 is SGHTA, CDR2 FQGNSA, per germline. Trimming cost V 2 bases and J 4 bases; bases outside gene matches: 2. The CDR3 covers 14 residues. The CDR3 DNA sequence: TGTGCCAGCAGCTTAAGGGACAGGGCCTATGGCTACACCTTC. This gives the protein CASSLRDRAYGYTF.

V and J are TRBV5-6 and TRBJ2-6; D tentatively reads TRBD1 or TRBD2 (5 bases each). Germline CDR1 and CDR2: SGHDT and YYEEEE. Trimming shortened V by 7 bases and J by 4 bases, and 12 bases separated the two germline ends. The CDR3 contains 14 residues. CDR3 sequence (DNA): TGTGCCAGCCATGGGGGACCGGGGGCCAACGTCCTGACTTTC. Translation: CASHGGPGANVLTF. Drawing the rest from reference TRBV5-6 and TRBJ2-6, the complete variable domain is DAGVTQSPTHLIKTRGQQVTLRCSPKSGHDTVSWYQQALGQGPQFIFQYYEEEERQRGNFPDRFSGHQFPNYSSELNVNALLLGDSALYLCASHGGPGANVLTFGAGSRLTVL.

The V and J genes are TRBV20-1 and TRBJ2-1, with 12 bases identical to TRBD2. The CDR3 spans 16 residues. V lost 3 bases, J lost 6 bases, and 9 bases stayed unmatched. Germline lookup yields CDR1 DFQATT and CDR2 SNEGSKA (reference sequence). As DNA, the CDR3 is TGCAGTGCTAGCATCGCTAGCGGGAGGGCCGTCAATGAGCAGTTCTTC. Protein: CSASIASGRAVNEQFF.

The chain carries TRBV5-1 and TRBJ2-7, with TRBD1 as a possible D gene (6 bases). V was clipped by 3 bases and J by 0 bases, with 13 bases between them. The germline gives CDR1 SGHRS, CDR2 YFSETQ. This CDR3 spans 15 amino acids. The CDR3 DNA reads as TGCGCCAGCAGCTGGGGGCGCAGGACCTCCTACGAGCAGTACTTC. Its translation: CASSWGRRTSYEQYF.

This rearrangement joins TRBV20-1 to TRBJ1-2; D unresolved. CDR1 is DFQATT and CDR2 is SNEGSKA in the germline V gene (reference sequence). This CDR3 spans 13 amino acids. Deletions cut 2 bases from V and 1 base from J, with 8 bases between. The CDR3 loop is CSARNSYNYGYTF. CDR3 DNA sequence: TGCAGTGCTAGAAACAGCTATAACTATGGCTACACCTTC.

The V and J genes are TRBV5-1 and TRBJ2-3; D may match TRBD1 or TRBD2 (5 bases each). Germline CDR1 reads SGHRS; CDR2 reads YFSETQ. The V and J ends lost 3 bases and 3 bases respectively, with 17 bases between them. The CDR3 runs to 16 residues. CDR3 amino acids: CASSWGPTTGTDTQYF. CDR3 bases: TGCGCCAGCAGCTGGGGACCGACTACGGGAACAGATACGCAGTATTTT.

The rearrangement uses TRBV30 and TRBJ1-5; 8 nucleotides agree with TRBD1. The CDR3 has 13 residues. Trimming removed 8 bases from V and 3 bases from J; junction bases left unmatched: 6. CDR1 is GTSNPN, CDR2 SVGIG, per germline (reference sequence). The CDR3 region is CAGSQGANQPQHF. The CDR3 DNA sequence: TGTGCCGGTTCTCAGGGGGCCAATCAGCCCCAGCATTTT. Combining the CDR3 with reference TRBV30 and TRBJ1-5 gives the whole variable domain SQTIHQWPATLVQPVGSPLSLECTVEGTSNPNLYWYRQAAGRGLQLLFYSVGIGQISSEVPQNLSASRPQDRQFILSSKKLLLSDSGFYLCAGSQGANQPQHFGDGTRLSIL.